The 2 T cell receptor beta chains reported below all come from one sample, sequenced in a study of early T cells in non-severe SARS-CoV-2 infection. TCRdb analysed the 5' RACE reads with MiXCR anew, one entry per CDR3 protein. The top ten clones hold 10% of a sample with around 52,000 distinct CDR3 sequences, approximately 10% of them seen once. The specimen sequenced was whole blood. The receptors here all came from an adult who was a healthcare worker with PCR-confirmed SARS-CoV-2 infection or an uninfected control (not recorded which).

The table lists this clonotype with many counts. The chain recombines TRBV19 with TRBJ1-5; D is unresolved. The V and J ends lost 3 bases and 1 base respectively, with 10 bases between them. The germline CDR1 and CDR2 sequences are LNHDA and SQIVND (reference sequence). This CDR3 contains 15 residues. The CDR3 coding sequence is TGTGCCAGTAGTATTAGTCCCGGGAGCAATCAGCCCCAGCATTTT. Amino acids: CASSISPGSNQPQHF.

The CDR3 loop reads CASSWTGYEQYF. The CDR3 DNA is TGTGCCAGCAGTTGGACAGGCTACGAGCAGTACTTC. This sequence joins TRBV6-2 or TRBV6-3 and TRBJ2-7, with 7 nucleotides matching TRBD1. V was pared by 4 bases and J by 3 bases, with 0 bases of the junction left unmatched. The CDR3 loop spans 12 amino acids. Per the germline V gene, CDR1 is MNHEY and CDR2 is SVGEGT.